The entry below describes one TCR beta chain. No cognate antigen has been identified for it. Per-nucleotide qualities are absent, and no much larger clonotype sits a single base away. This sample stems from a study of T cell repertoires in cytomegalovirus infection (dated by TCRdb to the late 2010s). Background for the entire study: Donor HLA type was relevant to the analysis, as public TCR beta signatures indicated carriage of CMV infection together with the matching HLA type.

The CDR3, from cysteine to phenylalanine, totals 15 residues. The kept DNA is CDR3 alone, 45 bases in frame from the first base. CDR1 and CDR2 are read off the germline V gene as MNHEY and SVGEGT. The junction carries 16 bases between V and J, which are trimmed by 4 bases and 4 bases respectively. Here is what the overall study found, with its caveats: The ex vivo response was dominated by HLA-C-restricted CMV-specific TCR beta clonotypes, which also provided the single most frequent clonotype in two of eight donors. Cumulative frequency of public TCR beta family members discriminated carriers of CMV infection plus the relevant HLA type in this cohort and an independent approximately 370-donor cohort.

The sequencer was an Illumina HiSeq 1500. Starting from the raw public reads, TCRdb applied fastp trimming at Q25, assembled clones with MiXCR and retained in-frame beta chains. A single entry per CDR3 protein holds the most common genes and DNA from its merged rows. The sample includes around 290,000 distinct CDR3 sequences, with roughly 26% observed a single time. Of the sample, about 15% falls within the top ten clones. The source of this sequence is a human donor in good health (CMV status not recorded). Some clones in this sample may be carry-over from other donors' samples. The V gene is TRBV6-2 or TRBV6-3 and the J gene is TRBJ1-2; the best D guess is TRBD1, with 5 bases matching. The sample was PBMCs. The CDR3 has the sequence CASSFLPGLPYGYTF. The DNA is as follows: TGTGCCAGCAGTTTTCTACCGGGACTGCCCTATGGCTACACCTTC.